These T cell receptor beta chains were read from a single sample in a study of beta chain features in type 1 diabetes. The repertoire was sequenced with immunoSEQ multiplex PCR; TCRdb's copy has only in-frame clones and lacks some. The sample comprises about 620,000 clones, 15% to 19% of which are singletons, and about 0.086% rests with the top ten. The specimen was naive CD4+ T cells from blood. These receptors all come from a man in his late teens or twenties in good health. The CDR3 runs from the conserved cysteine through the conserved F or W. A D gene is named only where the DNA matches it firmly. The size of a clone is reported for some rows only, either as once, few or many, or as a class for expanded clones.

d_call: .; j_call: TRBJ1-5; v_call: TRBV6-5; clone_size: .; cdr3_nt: TGTGCCAGCAGTTACTCTAGGGGCGGTCAGCCCCAGCATTTT; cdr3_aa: CASSYSRGGQPQHF
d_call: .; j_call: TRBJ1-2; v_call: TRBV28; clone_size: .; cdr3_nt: TGTGCCAGCAGTTTAGCACAGGATTATGGCTACACCTTC; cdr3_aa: CASSLAQDYGYTF
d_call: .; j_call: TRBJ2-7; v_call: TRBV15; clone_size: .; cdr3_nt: TGTGCCACCAGCAGAGATGAACAGGCCCGGGCGGTCGAGCAGTACTTC; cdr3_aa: CATSRDEQARAVEQYF
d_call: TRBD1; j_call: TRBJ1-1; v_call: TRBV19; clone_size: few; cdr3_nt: TGTGCCAGTAGTGGGCCGGACAGGGTAAGGGCTTTCTTT; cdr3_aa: CASSGPDRVRAFF
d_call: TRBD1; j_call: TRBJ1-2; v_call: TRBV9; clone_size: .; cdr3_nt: TGTGCCAGCAGCGTAACCGGGACAGAATATGGCTACACCTTC; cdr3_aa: CASSVTGTEYGYTF
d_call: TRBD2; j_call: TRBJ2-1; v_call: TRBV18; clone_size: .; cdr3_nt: TGTGCCAGCTCACCACTACTAGCGGGGGCTTACAATGAGCAGTTCTTC; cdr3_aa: CASSPLLAGAYNEQFF
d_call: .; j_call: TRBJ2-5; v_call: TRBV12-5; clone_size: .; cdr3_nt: TGTGCTAGTGGTTTAGGTACCCAAGAGACCCAGTACTTC; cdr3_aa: CASGLGTQETQYF
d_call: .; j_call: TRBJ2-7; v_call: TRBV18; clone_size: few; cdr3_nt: TGTGCCAGCTCTCAACCGGGGGCAGGACACTACGAGCAGTACTTC; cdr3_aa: CASSQPGAGHYEQYF
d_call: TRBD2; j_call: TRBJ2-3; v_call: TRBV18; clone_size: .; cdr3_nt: TGTGCCAGCTCCCTCGGACTAGCGGGAGCACGAGATACGCAGTATTTT; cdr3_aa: CASSLGLAGARDTQYF
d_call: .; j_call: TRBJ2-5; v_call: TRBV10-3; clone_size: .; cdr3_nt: TGTGCCATCAGTGAGTCGAACGGCTTCGGAGAGACCCAGTACTTC; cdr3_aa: CAISESNGFGETQYF
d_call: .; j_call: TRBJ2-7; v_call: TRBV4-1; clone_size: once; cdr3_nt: TGCGCCAGCAGCCAAGATGCTATTCTGTATGACGAGCAGTACTTC; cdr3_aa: CASSQDAILYDEQYF
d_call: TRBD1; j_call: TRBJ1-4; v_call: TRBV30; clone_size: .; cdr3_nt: TGTGCCTGGAGTGAGCAGACAGGGTGCCCGGGCTCCGAAAAACTGTTTTTT; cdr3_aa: CAWSEQTGCPGSEKLFF
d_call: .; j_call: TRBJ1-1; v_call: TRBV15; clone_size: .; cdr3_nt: TGTGCCACCAGCAGAGACAGATACCGTAGTACTGAAGCTTTCTTT; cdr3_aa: CATSRDRYRSTEAFF
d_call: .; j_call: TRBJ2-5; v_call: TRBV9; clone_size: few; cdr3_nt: TGTGCCAGCAGCGTAGGACTTAGAGAGACCCAGTACTTC; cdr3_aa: CASSVGLRETQYF
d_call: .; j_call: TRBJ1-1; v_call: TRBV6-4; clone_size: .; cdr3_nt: TGTGCCAGCAGACTCGAGATGAACACTGAAGCTTTCTTT; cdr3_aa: CASRLEMNTEAFF